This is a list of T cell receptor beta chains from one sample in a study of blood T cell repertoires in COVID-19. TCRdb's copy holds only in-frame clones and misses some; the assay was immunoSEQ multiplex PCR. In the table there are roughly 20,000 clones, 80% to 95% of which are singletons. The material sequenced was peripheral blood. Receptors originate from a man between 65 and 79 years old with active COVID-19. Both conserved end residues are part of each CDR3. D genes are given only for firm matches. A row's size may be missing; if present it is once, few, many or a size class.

TGTGCCAGCAGCGCGACAGGGAACACTGAAGCTTTCTTT	CASSATGNTEAFF	TRBV9	.	TRBJ1-1	.
TGTGCCAGCTCACAACTAGGGGGGGCCGGGAACACTGAAGCTTTCTTT	CASSQLGGAGNTEAFF	TRBV18	.	TRBJ1-1	.
TGCGCCAGCAGCTTTGGACAGGGGCAAGAGACCCAGTACTTC	CASSFGQGQETQYF	TRBV5-1	TRBD1	TRBJ2-5	.
TGCGCCAGCAGCCAGATTACAGGGGTAAGTGGCGAGCAGTACTTC	CASSQITGVSGEQYF	TRBV4-1	TRBD1	TRBJ2-7	.
TGTGCCTGGAGTCCCTCATGGACTAGCGGGGGCACAGATACGCAGTATTTT	CAWSPSWTSGGTDTQYF	TRBV30	TRBD2	TRBJ2-3	.
TGCAGCGTCCACGGGGACAGGGGAGAGACCCAGTACTTC	CSVHGDRGETQYF	TRBV29-1	TRBD1	TRBJ2-5	.
TGTGCCAGCAGCTTGGGACTAGCGGGGTACACCGGGGAGCTGTTTTTT	CASSLGLAGYTGELFF	TRBV7-2	TRBD2	TRBJ2-2	.
TGCGCCAGCAGTGCGTTCTACCCCTACGAGCAGTACTTC	CASSAFYPYEQYF	TRBV10-2	.	TRBJ2-7	.
TGTGCCAGCAGTGAATCGAGGGTGGGAGGGGACATTCAGTACTTC	CASSESRVGGDIQYF	TRBV2	TRBD2	TRBJ2-4	.
TGTGCCAGCAACGGCGACTCGAACACCGGGGAGCTGTTTTTT	CASNGDSNTGELFF	TRBV9	.	TRBJ2-2	.
TGTGCCAGCGGCGCTAGCGGGAGAGGTACCGGGGAGCTGTTTTTT	CASGASGRGTGELFF	TRBV28	TRBD2	TRBJ2-2	.
TGTGCCAGCAGCAAACCCAACGGGGGGCGGACCGGGGAGCTGTTTTTT	CASSKPNGGRTGELFF	TRBV3-1/TRBV3-2	.	TRBJ2-2	.
TGTGCCAGCTCACCATTCCAGGGTAGCGGGACCAATAATGAGCAGTTCTTC	CASSPFQGSGTNNEQFF	TRBV18	TRBD2	TRBJ2-1	.
TGCGCCAGCAGCCCCTTAGGTACAGGGACCGCGGAGACCCAGTACTTC	CASSPLGTGTAETQYF	TRBV5-1	.	TRBJ2-5	.
TGTGCCAGCGAGGCCCTGAGCGGCGAAAAACTGTTTTTT	CASEALSGEKLFF	TRBV25-1	.	TRBJ1-4	once
TGTGCCAGCAGCGTAGCGGCGGGTGGAAACACCATATATTTT	CASSVAAGGNTIYF	TRBV9	.	TRBJ1-3	.
TGTGCCAGCAGCCGTTCGGGACACAACACCGGGGAGCTGTTTTTT	CASSRSGHNTGELFF	TRBV7-8	.	TRBJ2-2	.
TGTGCCAGCAGCTTCAGTAATACCATATATTTT	CASSFSNTIYF	TRBV5-5	.	TRBJ1-3	.
TGTGCCAGCAGTTCTCGTGGAGGGGGCGAGAACATTCAGTACTTC	CASSSRGGGENIQYF	TRBV28	.	TRBJ2-4	.
TGTGCCAGCAGCCGTTCGGCGGTAGTCAATGAAAAACTGTTTTTT	CASSRSAVVNEKLFF	TRBV7-6	.	TRBJ1-4	.
TGTGCCAGCAGCTTTAATAAGGGGGCGCAGGAGACCCAGTACTTC	CASSFNKGAQETQYF	TRBV7-2	TRBD1	TRBJ2-5	.
TGTGCCAGCAGACCCCTAGCGGGGAACACCGGGGAGCTGTTTTTT	CASRPLAGNTGELFF	TRBV9	TRBD2	TRBJ2-2	.
TGTGCCAGTAGCTTAGGGAGCTCTGGGGCCAACGTCCTGACTTTC	CASSLGSSGANVLTF	TRBV19	.	TRBJ2-6	.
TGTGCCACCAGGGGGGGTAATTCACCCCTCCACTTT	CATRGGNSPLHF	TRBV10-3	TRBD1	TRBJ1-6	.
TGTGCCAGCATTCTAGCGGGGGGGCGGAATGAGCAGTTCTTC	CASILAGGRNEQFF	TRBV2	TRBD2	TRBJ2-1	once
TGTGCCAGCTACGTCGGACTAGCGGGGCATGAGCAGTTCTTC	CASYVGLAGHEQFF	TRBV5-5	TRBD2	TRBJ2-1	.
TGTGCCAGCAGTTTAGACCCTAGCTCCTACAATGAGCAGTTCTTC	CASSLDPSSYNEQFF	TRBV27	.	TRBJ2-1	.
TGCGCCAGCAGTGATAACAGGGACTCCTACGAGCAGTACTTC	CASSDNRDSYEQYF	TRBV10-2	.	TRBJ2-7	.
TGTGCCAGTAGTGAGACAGTTTCTTATAGCAATCAGCCCCAGCATTTT	CASSETVSYSNQPQHF	TRBV19	.	TRBJ1-5	.
TGTGCCTGGAGTGCCCCGGGTCGGAACACTGAAGCTTTCTTT	CAWSAPGRNTEAFF	TRBV30	.	TRBJ1-1	.
TGTGCCAGCAGCTTAGCTTCAGCGAACTCCTACAATGAGCAGTTCTTC	CASSLASANSYNEQFF	TRBV7-2	.	TRBJ2-1	.
TGCGCCAGCAGCTTGGCCGGGCAGGGAGGAGAAAAACTGTTTTTT	CASSLAGQGGEKLFF	TRBV5-1	.	TRBJ1-4	.
TGTGCCAGCAAGTCGGGGGGGTCCACAGATACGCAGTATTTT	CASKSGGSTDTQYF	TRBV28	TRBD2	TRBJ2-3	.
TGTGCCTGGAGTACAGCGGGGAGTGAGACCCAGTACTTC	CAWSTAGSETQYF	TRBV30	TRBD2	TRBJ2-5	once
TGTGCCAGCAGTTACTCGGGGGCAGGAGAGACCCAGTACTTC	CASSYSGAGETQYF	TRBV6-6	.	TRBJ2-5	once
TGTGCCAGCAGTTACTCGACGGGCAGGGGGGAAGCTTTCTTT	CASSYSTGRGEAFF	TRBV6-2/TRBV6-3	TRBD1	TRBJ1-1	.
TGTGCCAGCAGTGCAACAGACTATGGCTACACCTTC	CASSATDYGYTF	TRBV28	.	TRBJ1-2	.
TGTGCCAGTAGCCTCCCTGGGGCCAACGTCCTGACTTTC	CASSLPGANVLTF	TRBV19	.	TRBJ2-6	.
TGTGCCAGCAGCCCGACAGGCAATCAGCCCCAGCATTTT	CASSPTGNQPQHF	TRBV11-1	.	TRBJ1-5	.
TGTGCCAGCAGTTTACTCAACTTCGGCAGGGGATACGAGCAGTACTTC	CASSLLNFGRGYEQYF	TRBV27	.	TRBJ2-7	.
TGTGCCAGCAGACAATACAGGGGAGGAACTGAAGCTTTCTTT	CASRQYRGGTEAFF	TRBV28	TRBD1	TRBJ1-1	medium-sized
TGCGCCAGCAGCCCATACTATGCCTACAATGAGCAGTTCTTC	CASSPYYAYNEQFF	TRBV5-1	.	TRBJ2-1	.
TGTGCCATCGGAACTAGCGGGAGGGCCGAGCAGTTCTTC	CAIGTSGRAEQFF	TRBV10-3	TRBD2	TRBJ2-1	.
TGTGCCAGCAGTTGGGACAGATACTATGGCTACACCTTC	CASSWDRYYGYTF	TRBV12-3/TRBV12-4	TRBD1	TRBJ1-2	once
TGTGCCAGCAGTGAAGCGTGGACAGGGGGAGGGATGAACACTGAAGCTTTCTTT	CASSEAWTGGGMNTEAFF	TRBV2	TRBD1	TRBJ1-1	.
TGTGCCAGCGGGGGGACGGCCCCCTCTTTTCATTCACCCCTCCACTTT	CASGGTAPSFHSPLHF	TRBV28	.	TRBJ1-6	once
TGTGCCAGTAGTATCGGGGGACAGGGGGGCACTGAAGCTTTCTTT	CASSIGGQGGTEAFF	TRBV19	TRBD1	TRBJ1-1	once
TGCGCCAGCAGCCAAGAAGGTCTAGCGGGGGTATCTGGGGCCAACGTCCTGACTTTC	CASSQEGLAGVSGANVLTF	TRBV4-3	TRBD2	TRBJ2-6	.
TGTGCCAGCAGTGTTACCGGGACATTGACAACTAATGAAAAACTGTTTTTT	CASSVTGTLTTNEKLFF	TRBV28	.	TRBJ1-4	.
TGTGCCAGCTCACCGGCCGATGAAAAACTGTTTTTT	CASSPADEKLFF	TRBV18	.	TRBJ1-4	.
TGTGCCAGCAGCTCGACTAGCTACGAGCAGTACTTC	CASSSTSYEQYF	TRBV7-9	.	TRBJ2-7	once
TGCAGTGTTTTCGAGGGTGAAAAACTGTTTTTT	CSVFEGEKLFF	TRBV20-1	.	TRBJ1-4	.
TGTGCCAGCAGCTTAGATTTGGGGCTGTACGAGCAGTACTTC	CASSLDLGLYEQYF	TRBV11-2	.	TRBJ2-7	.
TGTGCCAGCAGCCTTGGACAGGGTGGGGAAAAACTGTTTTTT	CASSLGQGGEKLFF	TRBV5-6	TRBD1	TRBJ1-4	.
TGCAGCTTTACCCAGGGGGCAAAAGCTTTCTTT	CSFTQGAKAFF	TRBV29-1	TRBD1	TRBJ1-1	.
TGCGCCAGCAGCCCCGAGACAGGGGGTAATCAGCCCCAGCATTTT	CASSPETGGNQPQHF	TRBV5-1	TRBD1	TRBJ1-5	.
TGTGCCAGCAGCACGGACAGCACCCTCTTCTATGGCTACACCTTC	CASSTDSTLFYGYTF	TRBV7-2	.	TRBJ1-2	.
TGTGCCAGCAGCTTATCGGTAGCGGGGGGCTACAATGAGCAGTTCTTC	CASSLSVAGGYNEQFF	TRBV7-2	TRBD2	TRBJ2-1	.
TGTGCCAGCAGTGAACCTGGACAGTTTGGCAATCAGCCCCAGCATTTT	CASSEPGQFGNQPQHF	TRBV2	.	TRBJ1-5	.
TGTGCCAGCAGTTTTACTGTCGCCGGCGAGCAGTACTTC	CASSFTVAGEQYF	TRBV27	.	TRBJ2-7	large